This record looks at one T cell receptor beta chain sequence and its context. In the source study's methods: Using reference gene primer amplification, nucleated cell counts were estimated. TCRdb's copy holds only in-frame clones and misses some; the assay was immunoSEQ multiplex PCR. The DNA was the basis for D and trimming; V, J and clone size are from that table. Found here are 250,000 to 350,000 clones, 80% to 85% of them singletons; the top ten hold 15% to 19%. These data are taken from a study of blood T cell repertoires in COVID-19. The trim removed 2 bases at V and 2 bases at J, leaving 10 bases unmatched. Germline V lookup: CDR1 MNHEY, CDR2 SVGEGT. The CDR3 sequence is 18 residues long. Patients of the Seattle cohort, enrolled during active infection, were followed longitudinally.

This clonotype was sampled from a person between 70 and 80 years old with COVID-19, enrolled during active disease. The chain joins TRBV6-2 or TRBV6-3 to TRBJ2-1, with TRBD2 matching over 9 bases. Material for sequencing was peripheral blood. CDR3 protein: CASSYSGGAGGTYNEQFF. The CDR3 DNA follows: TGTGCCAGCAGTTACAGTGGGGGAGCGGGGGGTACCTACAATGAGCAGTTCTTC.